This record looks at one T cell receptor beta chain sequence and its context. Its antigen is not known. V was pared by 5 bases and J by 7 bases, with 5 bases of the junction left unmatched. This CDR3 is built from 13 residues. The germline V gene encodes CDR1 DFQATT and CDR2 SNEGSKA (reference sequence). The data were taken from a study of blood T cells in healthy people across ages. Study-wide results and caveats: Unsorted PBMCs prevented conclusive naive versus antigen-experienced comparison.

A second 7 to 11 cycle PCR used barcoded and J-beta primers. MiXCR was run by TCRdb on the 5' RACE reads, yielding one entry per CDR3 protein. Of 1.4 million or so distinct CDR3 sequences detected, roughly 43% appear once; the ten largest clones hold about 4%. The genes are TRBV20-1 and TRBJ1-5, with TRBD1 identical over 10 bases. The source material was blood. This receptor was obtained from a woman aged 18-35 years in good health. CDR3 protein: CSAQGQGSQPQHF. For the CDR3, the DNA is TGCAGTGCTCAGGGACAGGGGTCCCAGCCCCAGCATTTT.